What follows is one TCR beta chain and its context. This entry belongs to a study of shared clonotypes between healthy human individuals. Assay: immunoSEQ multiplex PCR; the TCRdb copy retains only in-frame clones and omits some. The table has roughly 2.6 million clones, 90% to 95% seen once. The V end lost 5 bases, the J end lost 0 bases, and 10 bases lay between the germline ends. The CDR3 is 15 amino acids. CDR1 is MGHRA, CDR2 YSYEKL, per germline. This chain connects TRBV4-1 to TRBJ2-2; D uncertain. The sequenced sample consisted of naive CD4+ T cells sorted from blood. As to subset: CD45RA+ positively selected. This TCR was recovered from a man between 18 and 35 years old in good health. The CDR3 nucleotides are TGCGCCAGCAGCACTATGACGGCGAACACCGGGGAGCTGTTTTTT. It translates to CASSTMTANTGELFF.